This T cell receptor beta chain was observed in a study of identical twins' blood T cells. Six healthy women, forming three identical twin pairs, donated samples. Study results and limitations: Shared CDR3 clonotype counts between two donors mainly tracked the product of their cloneset sizes, twins included.

TCR cDNA libraries came from RNA via a modified published protocol. A single record per CDR3 protein comes from TCRdb applying MiXCR to the 5' RACE reads. This sample has 400,000 or so distinct CDR3 sequences, with more than 25% found just once. Trimming cost V 1 base and J 0 bases, with 13 bases left between them. CDR1 and CDR2 from the germline V gene are ENHRY and SYGVKD. This CDR3 has 16 residues. This clonotype was detected a few times. What it binds is unknown. The sequencing input was PBMCs. The chain recombines TRBV10-3 with TRBJ2-7; D possibly corresponds to TRBD1 (5 bases). The receptor's source is a woman aged 18-55 years in good health. The CDR3 sequence: CAISEWKGQGSYEQYF. The DNA for the CDR3 is TGTGCCATCAGTGAGTGGAAGGGGCAGGGCTCCTACGAGCAGTACTTC.